This record concerns one T cell receptor (beta chain) sequence. The germline gives CDR1 SGHDN, CDR2 FVKESK. Trimming pared 1 base from V and 6 bases from J, leaving 12 bases between. This CDR3 region has 14 residues. In the PCR, 60 Vbeta and 13 Jbeta primers were used. Profiled with immunoSEQ multiplex PCR; TCRdb holds only in-frame clones, not every one. The table has about 150,000 clones, around 80% seen once. This specimen comes from a study of cytomegalovirus exposure and HLA in healthy donors. This clonotype was sampled from a male donor in good health and CMV-seronegative. This chain uses TRBV14 with TRBJ1-1; D remains ambiguous. The source material was PBMCs. The CDR3 spells CASSQVVSFAEAFF. The DNA of the CDR3 is TGTGCCAGCAGCCAAGTCGTTTCTTTCGCTGAAGCTTTCTTT.